The next 6 T cell receptor beta chains were all read from a single sample in a study of sequential checkpoint blockade in melanoma. Sequencing used immunoSEQ multiplex PCR; TCRdb keeps in-frame clones, though not all of them. The top ten hold approximately 15% of the sample, which has 10,000 or so clones, roughly 73% seen once. The treatment here: randomized to nivolumab then ipilimumab (arm A) or the reverse (arm B). The input for sequencing was CD8+ T cells sorted from blood (inferred from file names), taken from a patient given nivolumab and ipilimumab in sequence. The receptors derive from a human donor with melanoma.

This rearrangement joins TRBV9 to TRBJ2-5; 7 bases are a match to TRBD1. CDR3 length equals 16 residues. Germline lookup yields CDR1 SGDLS and CDR2 YYNGEE. The V segment lost 1 base and the J segment 4 bases; nucleotides outside the gene matches: 10. The CDR3 reads CASSVRVGSGGETQYF. CDR3 in DNA: TGTGCCAGCAGCGTACGGGTGGGGTCAGGGGGAGAGACCCAGTACTTC.

This clone has just one count. V and J are TRBV29-1 and TRBJ2-1; 11 bases are a match to TRBD1. The length of the CDR3 is 15 residues. V lost 4 bases, J lost 7 bases, and 9 bases stayed unmatched. The germline gives CDR1 SQVTM, CDR2 ANQGSEA. For the CDR3, the DNA is TGCAGCGTTGGGGCCCGGGGACAGGGGGGGAATGAGCAGTTCTTC. This encodes CSVGARGQGGNEQFF.

The chain employs TRBV6-1 and TRBJ2-2; 7 positions agree with TRBD2. V shed 6 bases, J shed 3 bases, and the junction held 4 bases outside the gene matches. Germline assignment: CDR1 MNHNS and CDR2 SASEGT. This CDR3 region has 14 residues. This CDR3 is CASRGRGDTGELFF. The CDR3 region has the DNA TGTGCCAGCAGAGGTCGGGGGGACACCGGGGAGCTGTTTTTT.

The chain joins TRBV7-9 to TRBJ2-1, with D perhaps matching TRBD1 (6 bases). This CDR3 has 14 amino acids. In germline, CDR1 is SEHNR, CDR2 FQNEAQ (reference sequence). V was pared by 6 bases and J by 0 bases, with 9 bases between. The CDR3 here is CASRDSNSYNEQFF. CDR3 nucleotide sequence: TGTGCCAGCAGGGACAGTAACTCCTACAATGAGCAGTTCTTC.

Written as DNA, the CDR3 is TGTGCCAGCCCGGGAACCGGGGGAGAAGCTTTCTTT. Translation gives CASPGTGGEAFF. The rearrangement joins TRBV2 to TRBJ1-1; tentative D call: TRBD1 (5 bases). The CDR3 loop spans 12 amino acids. Germline CDR1 SNHLY, CDR2 FYNNEI. V gave up 8 bases and J gave up 8 bases, with 15 bases separating them.

The V and J genes are TRBV7-6 and TRBJ1-1; no clear D gene. This CDR3 is built from 15 residues. Germline V gene data show CDR1 as SGHVS and CDR2 as FNYEAQ. Trimming took 8 bases from V and 1 from J, leaving 17 bases between them. The CDR3 sequence is CASRSGSPSNTEAFF. The CDR3 region has the DNA TGTGCCAGCCGCTCGGGGAGCCCATCGAACACTGAAGCTTTCTTT.